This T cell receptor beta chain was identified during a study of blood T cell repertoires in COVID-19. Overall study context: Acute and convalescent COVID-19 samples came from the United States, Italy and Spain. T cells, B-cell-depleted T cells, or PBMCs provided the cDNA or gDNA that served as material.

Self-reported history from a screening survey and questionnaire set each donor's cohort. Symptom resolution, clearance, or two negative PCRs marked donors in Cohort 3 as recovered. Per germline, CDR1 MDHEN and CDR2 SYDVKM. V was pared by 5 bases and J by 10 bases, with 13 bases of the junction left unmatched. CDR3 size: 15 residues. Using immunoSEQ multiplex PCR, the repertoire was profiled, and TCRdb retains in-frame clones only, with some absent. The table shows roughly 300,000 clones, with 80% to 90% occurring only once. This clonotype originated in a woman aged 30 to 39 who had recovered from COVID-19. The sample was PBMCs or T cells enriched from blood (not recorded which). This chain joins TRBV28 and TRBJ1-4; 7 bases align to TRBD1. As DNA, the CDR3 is TGTGCCAGCAGTCCTCTAGTGGGACAGAGCGGAAAACTGTTTTTT. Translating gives CASSPLVGQSGKLFF.